These 26 T cell receptor beta chains originate from one sample sequenced in a study of response to subunit inactivated influenza vaccine. Using its own MiXCR run on the RT-PCR reads, TCRdb lists one record per CDR3 protein. The sample has fewer than 250,000 distinct CDR3 sequences, 14% seen once. The source was CD8+ T cells sorted from PBMCs, collected more than 4 days after vaccination. All receptors come from a man aged 45-65 years who received an inactivated influenza vaccine.

There are a few counts of this clonotype. The V call is TRBV10-3, the J call TRBJ2-7; D ambiguous. The ends were cut back, 7 bases at V and 2 bases at J, with 12 bases in the middle. Germline V gene lookup returns CDR1 ENHRY and CDR2 SYGVKD. The CDR3 totals 13 residues. The CDR3 region has the DNA TGTGCCATCACGGAAGAGCATACCTACGAGCAGTACTTC. Amino acid sequence: CAITEEHTYEQYF.

This clonotype has a handful of counts. The CDR3 region has the DNA TGCGCCAGCGCCTGGACAGGGAGCTCCTACGAGCAGTACTTC. Protein: CASAWTGSSYEQYF. The chain carries TRBV5-1 and TRBJ2-7; TRBD1 agrees at 8 bases. The trim removed 7 bases at V and 0 bases at J, leaving 6 bases unmatched. The germline gives CDR1 SGHRS, CDR2 YFSETQ. The CDR3 spans 14 residues. Together with reference TRBV5-1 and TRBJ2-7, the CDR3 gives the full variable domain: KAGVTQTPRYLIKTRGQQVTLSCSPISGHRSVSWYQQTPGQGLQFLFEYFSETQRNKGNFPGRFSGRQFSNSRSEMNVSTLELGDSALYLCASAWTGSSYEQYFGPGTRLTVT.

V and J are TRBV6-2 or TRBV6-3 and TRBJ2-1; perhaps TRBD2 as D (6 bases). Deletions cut 4 bases from V and 1 base from J, with 11 bases between. Germline V lookup: CDR1 MNHEY, CDR2 SVGEGT. The CDR3 runs 15 residues. CDR3 loop: CASSSGGLSYNEQFF. CDR3 coding DNA: TGTGCCAGCAGTTCTGGGGGACTTTCCTACAATGAGCAGTTCTTC.

This clonotype was detected only a few times. J is TRBJ2-5 and V is TRBV7-9, with 13 positions matching TRBD2. Trimming at V came to 5 bases and at J to 1 base, leaving 4 bases not matched to a gene. The germline V gene encodes CDR1 SEHNR and CDR2 FQNEAQ (reference sequence). The CDR3 spans 16 residues. In DNA, the CDR3 is TGTGCCAGCAGCCCGGGACTAGCGGGACTCCAAGAGACCCAGTACTTC. It codes for CASSPGLAGLQETQYF.

The CDR3 bases are TGCGCCAGCAGCCAAGATCAGGTCAACACCGGGGAGCTGTTTTTT. This translates into CASSQDQVNTGELFF. The V call is TRBV4-1, the J call TRBJ2-2; the D is unclear. The CDR3 covers 15 residues. V was trimmed by 0 bases and J by 2 bases, leaving 7 bases between them. Per the germline V gene, CDR1 is MGHRA and CDR2 is YSYEKL.

This sequence joins TRBV27 and TRBJ2-1; the D is unclear. Germline-derived CDR1 and CDR2 are MNHEY and SMNVEV (reference sequence). Between the trimmed V and J ends, which lost 3 bases and 9 bases, there was a span of 9 bases. The CDR3 contains 12 residues. CDR3 residues: CASSLPGPEQFF. CDR3 DNA: TGTGCCAGCAGTTTGCCGGGCCCTGAGCAGTTCTTC.

This clonotype was detected a few times. The V and J genes are TRBV4-3 and TRBJ2-1; possibly TRBD1 or TRBD2 for D (5 bases each). The ends were cut back, 3 bases at V and 8 bases at J, with 14 bases in the middle. Germline loops: CDR1 LGHNA, CDR2 YSLEER. The CDR3 runs 14 residues. The CDR3 DNA reads TGCGCCAGCAGCCACCGGGACGATGTGGATGAGCAGTTCTTC. Translation: CASSHRDDVDEQFF.

The CDR3: CAILGSVKNIQYF. The CDR3, as DNA: TGTGCCATCCTCGGGAGTGTCAAAAACATTCAGTACTTC. The genes are TRBV2 and TRBJ2-4, with D maybe TRBD2 (6 bases). The CDR3 consists of 13 residues. CDR1 and CDR2 from the germline V gene are SNHLY and FYNNEI. Trimming left V 10 bases short and J 3 bases short, with 13 bases between.

This clonotype was detected only a few times. The rearrangement uses TRBV11-2 and TRBJ1-1; TRBD1 might be the D (5 bases). Germline V lookup: CDR1 SGHAT, CDR2 FQNNGV. There are 18 residues in the CDR3. The V gene lost 0 bases and the J gene lost 0 bases, with 17 bases spanning the gap. The CDR3 protein is CASSLESVGAGMNTEAFF. CDR3 bases: TGTGCCAGCAGCTTAGAGTCGGTAGGGGCGGGCATGAACACTGAAGCTTTCTTT.

At least ten counts were recorded for this clonotype. The chain employs TRBV29-1 and TRBJ2-1; maybe TRBD1 (6 bases). Trimming took 7 bases from V and 10 from J, leaving 14 bases between them. CDR3 length: 11 residues. Germline-derived CDR1 and CDR2 are SQVTM and ANQGSEA. The CDR3 DNA is TGCAGCGCCTACAGGGAACGGGAGCAGTTCTTC. It encodes CSAYREREQFF.

This clonotype was counted at least ten times. The chain recombines TRBV7-9 with TRBJ2-1, with D possibly matching TRBD2 (6 bases). Germline-derived CDR1 and CDR2 are SEHNR and FQNEAQ (reference sequence). This CDR3 contains 15 residues. V was trimmed by 5 bases and J by 5 bases, leaving 16 bases between them. The CDR3 sequence is CASSPWAGHNNEQFF. CDR3 nucleotides: TGTGCCAGCAGCCCTTGGGCGGGGCACAACAATGAGCAGTTCTTC.

This chain joins TRBV20-1 and TRBJ1-2; D uncertain. Between the trimmed V and J ends, which lost 0 bases and 6 bases, there was a span of 11 bases. From germline, CDR1 is DFQATT and CDR2 SNEGSKA (reference sequence). This CDR3 spans 13 amino acids. This CDR3 reads CSARDMEVDGYTF. CDR3 in DNA: TGCAGTGCTAGAGACATGGAGGTCGATGGCTACACCTTC.

This clonotype was observed a handful of times. The V and J genes are TRBV9 and TRBJ2-5, with 9 positions matching TRBD1. V lost 3 bases, J lost 4 bases, and 10 bases stayed unmatched. The CDR3 runs 16 residues. In germline, CDR1 is SGDLS, CDR2 YYNGEE. The CDR3 region is CASSETGGLGRETQYF. Here the CDR3 DNA reads TGTGCCAGCAGCGAGACAGGGGGGTTAGGCAGAGAGACCCAGTACTTC.

This clonotype was observed at least ten times. The chain's CDR3 is CASAPWGTSTDTQYF. CDR3 sequence (DNA): TGTGCCAGCGCCCCTTGGGGGACTAGCACAGATACGCAGTATTTT. The chain uses TRBV25-1 and TRBJ2-3; D might be TRBD2 (6 bases). CDR1 MGHDK and CDR2 SYGVNS come from the germline V gene. The ends were cut back, 8 bases at V and 0 bases at J, with 15 bases in the middle. The CDR3 sequence is 15 residues long. Using reference TRBV25-1 and TRBJ2-3 for the parts outside the CDR3, the full variable domain is EADIYQTPRYLVIGTGKKITLECSQTMGHDKMYWYQQDPGMELHLIHYSYGVNSTEKGDLSSESTVSRIRTEHFPLTLESARPSHTSQYLCASAPWGTSTDTQYFGPGTRLTVL.

The chain has TRBV28 and TRBJ2-1, with D possibly matching TRBD1 (6 bases). This CDR3 is built from 15 residues. V lost 6 bases and J 5 bases, leaving 17 bases between the germline ends. Germline CDR1 is MDHEN and CDR2 is SYDVKM. The CDR3 region has the DNA TGTGCCAGCAGCCGGGGACAAGAGGTCCACAATGAGCAGTTCTTC. This sequence encodes CASSRGQEVHNEQFF.

A few counts support this clonotype. The chain is built from TRBV28 and TRBJ1-1, with unresolved D. Germline CDR1 is MDHEN and CDR2 is SYDVKM. This CDR3 is 14 amino acids long. V dropped 2 bases and J dropped 0 bases, with 7 bases sitting between them. The CDR3 coding sequence is TGTGCCAGCAGTTTAATACGGATGAACACTGAAGCTTTCTTT. This encodes CASSLIRMNTEAFF.

The chain combines TRBV6-5 with TRBJ1-1; 8 bases are a match to TRBD1. Trimming took 5 bases from V and 3 from J; bases not matched to a gene: 8. The CDR3 runs 15 residues. Germline loops: CDR1 MNHEY, CDR2 SVGAGI. The CDR3: CASSLRQGWDTEAFF. The CDR3, as DNA: TGTGCCAGCAGTCTACGACAGGGGTGGGACACTGAAGCTTTCTTT.

This clonotype was picked up a small number of times. This chain links TRBV28 with TRBJ2-5, with D unresolved. V shed 3 bases and J shed 4 bases, with 15 bases lying between them. CDR3 length: 15 amino acids. Germline assignment: CDR1 MDHEN and CDR2 SYDVKM. The CDR3 coding sequence is TGTGCCAGCAGTTTGGGGTATGGCTTGGGAGAGACCCAGTACTTC. Encoded protein: CASSLGYGLGETQYF.

This clonotype showed up just a few times. The CDR3 protein is CSARDFTSGDEQFF. For the CDR3, the DNA is TGCAGTGCTAGAGATTTCACTAGCGGCGACGAGCAGTTCTTC. The chain employs TRBV20-1 and TRBJ2-1; 8 positions agree with TRBD2. Germline trimming cut 0 bases from V and 10 bases from J; bases unmatched to any gene: 8. CDR1 and CDR2 (germline): DFQATT, SNEGSKA (reference sequence). The CDR3 covers 14 residues.

The table lists this clonotype with a few counts. The chain uses TRBV7-9 and TRBJ2-1, with D tentatively TRBD1 or TRBD2 (5 bases each). Germline V CDR1 and CDR2: SEHNR, FQNEAQ (reference sequence). CDR3 length: 14 residues. V was clipped by 4 bases and J by 10 bases, with 17 bases between them. The DNA of the CDR3 is TGTGCCAGCAGCTCCTCCGGGGCCCTGTTGGAGCAGTTCTTC. Translation gives CASSSSGALLEQFF. The full variable domain, rest sourced from reference TRBV7-9 and TRBJ2-1, is DTGVSQNPRHKITKRGQNVTFRCDPISEHNRLYWYRQTLGQGPEFLTYFQNEAQLEKSRLLSDRFSAERPKGSFSTLEIQRTEQGDSAMYLCASSSSGALLEQFFGPGTRLTVL.

This clonotype has ten or more counts. J is TRBJ2-7 and V is TRBV20-1; perhaps TRBD1 as D (6 bases). Germline V gene sequence: CDR1 DFQATT, CDR2 SNEGSKA (reference sequence). Trimming stripped 5 bases from V and 4 bases from J, with 21 bases between. The CDR3 contains 15 residues. For the CDR3, the DNA is TGCAGTGCTCCCTGGGGGCGGACAGATTCATACGAGCAGTACTTC. Protein sequence: CSAPWGRTDSYEQYF.

This clonotype appeared a few times. The chain carries TRBV7-9 and TRBJ1-4; the match to TRBD1 covers 8 bases. The germline CDR1 and CDR2 sequences are SEHNR and FQNEAQ (reference sequence). Unmatched junction bases numbered 4, after V lost 4 bases and J lost 3 bases. The CDR3 consists of 15 residues. DNA of the CDR3: TGTGCCAGCAGCTCCCGGACAGGGTCTAATGAAAAACTGTTTTTT. Its protein is CASSSRTGSNEKLFF.

As DNA, the CDR3 is TGTGCCAGCAGTGAAGATAGGACTAGCTCCTACGAGCAGTACTTC. Translating gives CASSEDRTSSYEQYF. The chain employs TRBV6-1 and TRBJ2-7, with 7 positions matching TRBD2. This CDR3 region has 15 residues. J was trimmed by 0 bases and V by 1 base; bases with no gene match: 3. CDR1 is MNHNS, CDR2 SASEGT, per germline.

V and J are TRBV9 and TRBJ2-2; D remains unclear. Trimming took off 1 base at V and 3 bases at J, with 13 bases between the two ends. Germline CDR1 SGDLS, CDR2 YYNGEE. This CDR3 spans 16 amino acids. CDR3 residues: CASSVSVGSDTGELFF. CDR3 nucleotide sequence: TGTGCCAGCAGCGTATCGGTAGGGTCGGACACCGGGGAGCTGTTTTTT.

This clonotype has only a few counts. The chain is built from TRBV6-5 and TRBJ1-5; D unclear. CDR3 length equals 11 residues. The germline V gene encodes CDR1 MNHEY and CDR2 SVGAGI. The V end was cut by 6 bases, the J end by 9 bases, with 9 bases between. In nucleotides, the CDR3 is TGTGCCAGCAGCCCCCCCGTGCCCCAGCATTTT. Residues: CASSPPVPQHF.

This clonotype was seen only a few times. This chain joins TRBV2 and TRBJ2-7, with a weak D call TRBD1 (6 bases). Germline-derived CDR1 and CDR2 are SNHLY and FYNNEI. Trimming pared 6 bases from V and 3 bases from J, leaving 15 bases between. This CDR3 is 14 amino acids long. CDR3 loop: CASSPITGFYEQYF. The CDR3 DNA reads TGTGCCAGCAGCCCTATAACAGGGTTCTACGAGCAGTACTTC.